Each of the 4 T cell receptor beta chains below was sequenced from the same sample in a study of T cells in Graves' hyperthyroidism and ophthalmopathy (dated by TCRdb to between 2019 and 2020). Libraries were built with multiplex PCR. TCRdb records Illumina HiSeq 2000 as the sequencer. TCR beta CDR3 regions were amplified from RNA transcripts. For the first round of RT-PCR on the TCR CDR3, the HTBI primer set was used together with the Qiagen OneStep RT-PCR kit. Through fastp at Q25 and MiXCR, TCRdb rebuilt clones from the public reads, retaining in-frame beta chains. Every entry covers one CDR3 protein and lists the most common genes and DNA from its rows. This sample has 300,000 to 450,000 distinct CDR3 sequences in its table, and roughly 13% of those were observed once. The ten largest account for around a tenth of the sample. The specimen was blood. Receptors were obtained from a woman between 18 and 29 years old with Graves' hyperthyroidism.

This clonotype was found many times. V gene TRBV12-3 or TRBV12-4 combines with J gene TRBJ1-1; D is uncertain. Trimming pared 6 bases from V and 1 base from J, leaving 12 bases between. The length of the CDR3 is 14 residues. CDR3 protein: CASRTTRGNTEAFF. In DNA form, the CDR3 reads TGTGCCAGCAGAACCACTCGGGGGAACACTGAAGCTTTCTTT.

This clonotype was detected many times. The rearrangement links TRBV7-9 to TRBJ1-5, with a weak D call TRBD1 (5 bases). Germline loops: CDR1 SEHNR, CDR2 FQNEAQ (reference sequence). This CDR3 has 19 amino acids. V lost 3 bases to trimming and J lost 0 bases, with 21 bases between them. The CDR3 loop reads CASSFGPGGVLYSNQPQHF. The CDR3 bases are TGTGCCAGCAGCTTCGGGCCCGGAGGGGTCCTATATAGCAATCAGCCCCAGCATTTT.

This clonotype was seen many times. This chain joins TRBV9 and TRBJ2-2, with D unresolved. With 3 bases removed from V and 6 bases from J, the gap between germline ends came to 9 bases. Germline V gene data show CDR1 as SGDLS and CDR2 as YYNGEE. This CDR3 is 13 amino acids long. The CDR3 protein is CASSDGRPGELFF. The CDR3 DNA reads TGTGCCAGCAGCGACGGACGCCCCGGGGAGCTGTTTTTT.

V gene TRBV2 combines with J gene TRBJ2-5; D is unclear. The germline V gene has CDR1 SNHLY and CDR2 FYNNEI. CDR3 length: 17 residues. Written as DNA, the CDR3 is TGTGGCAACAGCCACCCCCCGGCGGCAAACTACTTCCAGACCCAGTACTTC. Translation: CGNSHPPAANYFQTQYF.